The 24 T cell receptor beta chains given below trace back to one sample, sequenced in a study of OX40 agonist ivuxolimab in advanced cancers. Sequencing used immunoSEQ multiplex PCR; TCRdb keeps in-frame clones, though not all of them. The sample has roughly 80,000 clones; about 86% are singletons. The sample in question was CD4+ or CD8+ T cells sorted from blood, obtained in a trial of the OX40 agonist ivuxolimab. These receptors all stem from an adult with an advanced solid tumor such as melanoma, head and neck, liver or kidney cancer.

The chain recombines TRBV9 with TRBJ2-3, with 7 positions matching TRBD2. With 2 bases clipped from V and 4 bases from J, the junction kept 4 bases outside the gene matches. Germline V gives CDR1 SGDLS, CDR2 YYNGEE. This CDR3 contains 14 residues. The CDR3 sequence: CASSVGLAADTQYF. DNA for the CDR3: TGTGCCAGCAGCGTTGGGCTAGCGGCAGATACGCAGTATTTT.

CDR3 loop: CASSYSGGRSTDTQYF. The CDR3 DNA follows: TGTGCCAGCAGTTACTCGGGAGGCAGAAGCACAGATACGCAGTATTTT. This chain joins TRBV6-5 and TRBJ2-3, with D possibly TRBD2 on 6 matching bases. There are 16 residues in the CDR3. Trimming removed 0 bases at V and 0 bases at J, with 10 bases between. Germline V CDR1 and CDR2: MNHEY, SVGAGI.

The chain has TRBV11-3 and TRBJ2-7, with D possibly matching TRBD1 (6 bases). This CDR3 contains 13 residues. V was pared by 5 bases and J by 3 bases, with 11 bases between. In germline, CDR1 is SGHNT, CDR2 YENEEA. The CDR3 here is CASSRDTGYEQYF. CDR3 coding DNA: TGTGCCAGCAGCCGGGACACAGGCTACGAGCAGTACTTC.

V gene TRBV7-9 combines with J gene TRBJ2-5; 11 bases map to TRBD1. From germline, CDR1 is SEHNR and CDR2 FQNEAQ (reference sequence). The CDR3 sequence is 16 residues long. V was pared by 3 bases and J by 7 bases, with 10 bases of the junction left unmatched. The CDR3 coding sequence is TGTGCCAGCAGCTTTCCCCTTGGACAGGGGGCCCGGACCCAGTACTTC. It is translated as CASSFPLGQGARTQYF.

A few counts support this clone. V and J are TRBV7-3 and TRBJ2-1, with D possibly matching TRBD1 (5 bases). The CDR3 length is 12 residues. The V gene lost 2 bases and the J gene lost 11 bases, with 10 bases spanning the gap. CDR1 and CDR2 (germline): SGHTA, FQGTGA. The CDR3 coding sequence is TGTGCCAGCAGCTTAGATACAGGAAAGCAGTTCTTC. Amino acids: CASSLDTGKQFF.

This chain links TRBV2 with TRBJ2-1; 10 positions agree with TRBD2. The germline gives CDR1 SNHLY, CDR2 FYNNEI. The CDR3 has 15 residues. Losses at the gene ends were 1 base for V and 7 bases for J; bases not matched to a gene: 4. The CDR3 coding sequence is TGTGCCAGCAGTGAAGTTAGCGGGGGGTGGAATGAGCAGTTCTTC. Translating it yields CASSEVSGGWNEQFF.

The CDR3 DNA follows: TGTGCCAGCAGTTACCGGGGGCTCTCCTACGAGCAGTACTTC. It translates to CASSYRGLSYEQYF. The V gene is TRBV6-5, the J gene TRBJ2-7; perhaps D is TRBD1 or TRBD2 (6 bases each). This CDR3 has 14 amino acids. Germline V gene data show CDR1 as MNHEY and CDR2 as SVGAGI. The V gene lost 2 bases and the J gene lost 0 bases, with 8 bases spanning the gap.

The rearrangement joins TRBV6-5 to TRBJ2-5; tentatively, D is TRBD2 (7 bases). V was shortened by 6 bases and J by 7 bases, with 21 bases between the two germline ends. This CDR3 spans 15 amino acids. The V gene's germline CDR1 is MNHEY and CDR2 SVGAGI. The CDR3 reads CASSLFSTGGGTQYF. CDR3 sequence (DNA): TGTGCCAGCAGCCTCTTCTCGACAGGCGGGGGGACCCAGTACTTC.

This clone was detected only a few times. J is TRBJ1-1 and V is TRBV28, with 9 bases fitting TRBD1. V dropped 4 bases and J dropped 0; count of bases not matched to a gene: 12. The CDR3 runs 18 residues. Germline CDR1 reads MDHEN; CDR2 reads SYDVKM. The chain's CDR3 is CASSWPGQGLTMNTEAFF. The CDR3 nucleotides read TGTGCCAGCAGTTGGCCGGGACAGGGATTAACGATGAACACTGAAGCTTTCTTT.

This clone was seen just once. The gene calls are TRBV7-8 and TRBJ1-5; TRBD1 is a possible D gene (5 bases). The germline CDR1 and CDR2 sequences are SGHVS and FQNEAQ. CDR3 size: 17 residues. The ends were cut back, 1 base at V and 1 base at J, with 14 bases in the middle. In DNA form, the CDR3 reads TGTGCCAGCAGCTTAGGTTCGCAGGGCGGGAGCAATCAGCCCCAGCATTTT. Translation: CASSLGSQGGSNQPQHF.

CDR3 in DNA: TGTGCCAGCTCACCACGAATGCCTGAGGCAGATACGCAGTATTTT. Translating it yields CASSPRMPEADTQYF. This chain uses TRBV18 with TRBJ2-3, with unresolved D. CDR3 length: 15 residues. The ends were cut back, 1 base at V and 4 bases at J, with 12 bases in the middle. Germline assignment: CDR1 KGHSH and CDR2 LQKENI.

Here the CDR3 reads CASSSTGLAGETQYF. For the CDR3, the DNA is TGTGCCAGCAGCTCCACCGGACTAGCGGGGGAGACCCAGTACTTC. The V gene is TRBV5-4, the J gene TRBJ2-5; 12 bases line up with TRBD2. The CDR3 is 15 amino acids. The germline V gene has CDR1 SGHNT and CDR2 YYREEE (reference sequence). The trim removed 3 bases at V and 5 bases at J, leaving 5 bases unmatched.

J is TRBJ2-7 and V is TRBV29-1; 10 nucleotides align to TRBD1. The CDR3 has 14 amino acids. J was trimmed by 3 bases and V by 1 base; bases with no gene match: 3. CDR1 and CDR2 from the germline V gene are SQVTM and ANQGSEA. The CDR3 DNA reads TGCAGCGTTGAAGGTGGACAGGGGGACTACGAGCAGTACTTC. Translating it yields CSVEGGQGDYEQYF.

The CDR3 DNA reads TGTGCCAGCAGTTACGCACAGGACGGCTATGGCTACACCTTC. Amino acid sequence: CASSYAQDGYGYTF. The chain combines TRBV27 with TRBJ1-2; D possibly corresponds to TRBD1 (5 bases). Germline lookup yields CDR1 MNHEY and CDR2 SMNVEV (reference sequence). V was trimmed by 4 bases and J by 4 bases, leaving 13 bases between them. The CDR3 spans 14 residues.

The chain combines TRBV2 with TRBJ2-7; TRBD1 matches 9 bases. CDR1 is SNHLY, CDR2 FYNNEI, per germline. The length of the CDR3 is 16 residues. V shed 0 bases, J shed 7 bases, and the junction held 10 bases outside the gene matches. CDR3 sequence reads: CASSEAGGQGPREQYF. The CDR3 bases are TGTGCCAGCAGTGAAGCAGGCGGACAGGGGCCGAGAGAGCAGTACTTC.

The chain combines TRBV5-1 with TRBJ1-5, with D unclear. V lost 0 bases to trimming and J lost 7 bases, with 8 bases between them. This CDR3 contains 13 residues. Germline V gene sequence: CDR1 SGHRS, CDR2 YFSETQ. The CDR3 coding sequence is TGCGCCAGCAGCTTGGCCATAGGGCAGCCCCAGCATTTT. It is translated as CASSLAIGQPQHF.

The CDR3, as DNA: TGTGCCAGCAGCTTGAGGACAGGGGGCGCAGAGACCCAGTACTTC. This codes for CASSLRTGGAETQYF. This chain joins TRBV5-6 and TRBJ2-5, with 11 positions matching TRBD1. Germline V gives CDR1 SGHDT, CDR2 YYEEEE. This CDR3 comprises 15 residues. V gave up 1 base and J gave up 4 bases; unmatched junction bases: 3.

The chain uses TRBV28 and TRBJ2-1; 10 bases match TRBD2. Trimming took 6 bases from V and 3 from J; bases not matched to a gene: 2. This CDR3 has 14 amino acids. Germline CDR1 and CDR2: MDHEN and SYDVKM. CDR3 loop: CASSTSGVYNEQFF. CDR3 nucleotides: TGTGCCAGCAGCACTAGCGGGGTCTACAATGAGCAGTTCTTC.

The chain recombines TRBV5-1 with TRBJ1-1; D call uncertain. Trimming took 2 bases from V and 1 from J, leaving 6 bases between them. The CDR3 sequence is 13 residues long. Germline CDR1 reads SGHRS; CDR2 reads YFSETQ. The CDR3 DNA follows: TGCGCCAGCAGCTTACGACAGAACACTGAAGCTTTCTTT. Protein product: CASSLRQNTEAFF.

The genes are TRBV18 and TRBJ2-3, with a possible D match to TRBD1 (6 bases). V was cut by 4 bases and J by 2 bases, with 10 bases left in between. CDR1 is KGHSH, CDR2 LQKENI, per germline. The CDR3 spans 14 residues. The CDR3 DNA reads as TGTGCCAGCTCACAGGACAGCACCACAGATACGCAGTATTTT. Protein sequence: CASSQDSTTDTQYF.

The chain is built from TRBV11-2 and TRBJ2-5; D unclear. V lost 2 bases, J lost 4 bases, and 2 bases lay in between. The CDR3 totals 11 residues. Germline V CDR1 and CDR2: SGHAT, FQNNGV. The CDR3 nucleotides are TGTGCCAGCAGCTTAACAGAGACCCAGTACTTC. Protein sequence: CASSLTETQYF.

The chain carries TRBV7-2 and TRBJ2-1; no clear D. Looked up from germline, CDR1 is SGHTA and CDR2 is FQGNSA. CDR3 length: 13 residues. The germline V and J ends were trimmed by 4 bases and 1 base, with 5 bases remaining between them. CDR3 sequence reads: CASSWQSYNEQFF. CDR3 nucleotides: TGTGCCAGCAGCTGGCAATCCTACAATGAGCAGTTCTTC.

The chain carries TRBV6-5 and TRBJ2-7; 11 bases are a match to TRBD2. Trimming removed 5 bases from V and 6 bases from J; junction bases left unmatched: 6. Germline assignment: CDR1 MNHEY and CDR2 SVGAGI. The CDR3 is made up of 14 amino acids. The CDR3 DNA reads TGTGCCAGCAGTCAAACTAGCGGGAGAGGCGAGCAGTACTTC. Its protein is CASSQTSGRGEQYF.

V usage is TRBV29-1 and J usage is TRBJ2-5; 8 bases agree with TRBD1. Per germline, CDR1 SQVTM and CDR2 ANQGSEA. The V segment lost 6 bases and the J segment 5 bases; nucleotides outside the gene matches: 14. The CDR3 totals 15 residues. The CDR3 DNA reads as TGCAGCGTAAGGCTATGGACAGGGAGTGGGGAGACCCAGTACTTC. Translating gives CSVRLWTGSGETQYF.